The entry below describes one T cell receptor beta chain. No antigen is known for it. There are no base qualities to consult, and no much larger clone falls within one base. At the DNA level, this CDR3 is encoded by other sequences in the same sample as well. Donors were healthy HIV-negative adults with no recently reported acute infections or vaccinations. Only Caucasian adults living in Nashville, Tennessee, USA were represented among the donors. CD4+ T cells were enriched by magnetic negative selection, after which naive cells were positively selected on CD45RA and the negative fraction was taken as the memory subset. After blood collection by leukapheresis, PBMCs were isolated using Ficoll-Histopaque density gradient centrifugation and then cryopreserved in the vapor phase of liquid nitrogen. Purity and quantity of every magnetically sorted T cell population were checked by analytical flow cytometry. Each sorted fraction had its genomic DNA isolated and then quantified by UV absorbance on a Nanodrop 2000c.

The data stem from a study of shared clonotypes between healthy human individuals (dated by TCRdb to 2019 to 2021). Study-level background: The cohort included a few men and a couple of women between 18 and 49 years of age. Each donor's leukapheresis produced roughly between roughly 0.85 and 9.5 billion PBMCs. To increase sequencing depth and limit assay-specific biases, TCR repertoire library preparation and sequencing were carried out by different laboratories using diverse techniques. Per donor, three plates each were used for CD4 naive and CD4 memory, two for CD8 naive, and one for CD8 memory. The study deeply sequenced blood TCR repertoires of five healthy adults to estimate repertoire size and the extent of clonotype sharing between individuals.

V loses 0 bases at its end and J loses 2 bases; junction bases beyond the gene matches: 0. In the germline V gene, CDR1 corresponds to SGHTA and CDR2 to FQGNSA. Reading from cysteine to phenylalanine, the CDR3 counts 15 amino acids. The CDR3 DNA has 45 bases and is translated from base 1. What the work shows at the level of the full study, not this receptor alone: Sampling was limited to blood, and TCR repertoires in tissue likely differ from TCR repertoires in blood. The genetic and exposure-history diversity represented was limited by the small number of donors. Pairwise subsampling indicated that sequencing depth was expected to affect the degree of clonotype sharing among donors. Rarefaction of sorted-subset datasets indicated incomplete sequencing despite the large sequencing depth. Estimated clonotype richness was generally larger for naive than for memory subsets. Compared with non-shared clonotypes, the clonotypes found in all four sorted-subset donors had higher generation probabilities. Across a few donors, 5% to 6% of naive CD4, approximately 3.6% of naive CD8, roughly 2.3% of memory CD4, and under 0.45% of memory CD8 clonotypes were shared.

Using the deep immunoSEQ assay, multiplex PCR amplified TCR CDR3 regions from genomic DNA. Extracted genomic DNA from each cell subset was spread evenly across all wells of several immunoSEQ 96-well plates, with each plate serving as a replicate. For sorted subsets, approximately 0.2 ug of genomic DNA, equivalent to tens of thousands of T cell genomes, went into each replicate PCR. Purified libraries were measured with a Qubit 3.0 fluorometer, size-checked on a Bioanalyzer 2100, and measured again with the KAPA Library Quantification kit. Every immunoSEQ 96-well plate was sequenced on a dedicated single-read 150-cycle Illumina NextSeq 550 flow cell. The paper's data handling went like this. Because the immunoSEQ output included only junctional sequences and no quality scores, the filtering could not be the same as the filtering used for full-length reads. Sequences were annotated with PyIR, a Python wrapper for IgBLAST v1.9, using IMGT germline references to assign V/J genes and CDR3. Any read was removed if the V/J assignment was weak (E-value above 1e-6), the CDR3 was missing, or the read contained stop codons, out-of-frame junctions, or ambiguous translated residues. V3J clonotypes were defined by identical inferred V gene, J gene, and CDR3 amino acid sequence. The percentage overlap between two repertoires was calculated by dividing the number of shared unique clonotypes by the size of the smaller repertoire. RTK rarefaction, the Chao1 estimator, and Recon v2.1 estimates of unobserved clonotypes were used to assess repertoire richness. OLGA was used to compute generation probabilities for all TCRbeta clonotypes that the gDNA method yielded from a few donors. TCRdb stores this immuneACCESS table with in-frame sequences only. Part of the clones is absent; in the studies checked, under half of the shortfall reflects unresolved V genes, and no reason is known for the rest. V and J calls and clone size are given by that table; D and trimming were obtained from the DNA. Counted in this sample were about 2.3 million clones; 85% to 95% of them appeared once. In total, the top ten clones hold around 0.4% of the sample.

The sequence came from a man in his late teens or twenties in good health. Some clones in this sample may be carry-over from other donors' samples. Rearrangement joined TRBV7-2 to TRBJ2-7, and TRBD1 aligns with 11 junction nucleotides. Sequencing was carried out using naive CD4+ T cells from PBMCs. According to the study, the label for this sample's cell subset or site signals: CD45RA+ positively selected. The sequenced DNA is TGTGCCAGCAGCTTAGCGGGACAGGGGGCCTACGAGCAGTACTTC. Its translation reads: CASSLAGQGAYEQYF.